A selection of T cell receptor beta chains follows, all from one sample in a study of CD8+ T cells in alopecia areata. This table comes from immunoSEQ multiplex PCR, and its TCRdb copy is limited to in-frame clones, with some not included. The sample yields 130,000 or so clones, about 50% seen once. Material: CD8+ T cells sorted from blood, obtained at week 0. The receptor source for this set is a human donor with alopecia areata. Both conserved end residues are part of each CDR3. Fields, in order: V gene, clone size, J gene, D gene, CDR3 protein, CDR3 DNA. D genes are given only for firm matches. Only some rows state a clone size, as once, few, many or a class for expanded clones.

V: TRBV5-1; size: .; J: TRBJ1-2; D: .; CDR3: CASSLGPKGYTF; DNA: TGCGCCAGCAGCCTCGGGCCTAAGGGCTACACCTTC
V: TRBV5-4; size: .; J: TRBJ1-1; D: .; CDR3: CASSFLGTEAFF; DNA: TGTGCCAGCAGCTTCTTGGGCACTGAAGCTTTCTTT
V: TRBV18; size: .; J: TRBJ1-5; D: .; CDR3: CASSPGSGEPQHF; DNA: TGTGCCAGCTCACCAGGGTCGGGGGAGCCCCAGCATTTT
V: TRBV19; size: few; J: TRBJ1-6; D: TRBD1; CDR3: CASSISGGKDNSPLHF; DNA: TGTGCCAGTAGTATTTCAGGGGGCAAGGATAATTCACCCCTCCACTTT
V: TRBV5-1; size: .; J: TRBJ1-6; D: .; CDR3: CASSLDSSGITLHF; DNA: TGCGCCAGCAGCTTGGATTCCTCGGGTATCACCCTCCACTTT
V: TRBV10-3; size: .; J: TRBJ1-5; D: .; CDR3: CANRGNQPQHF; DNA: TGTGCCAACAGGGGCAATCAGCCCCAGCATTTT
V: TRBV5-1; size: .; J: TRBJ2-7; D: TRBD1; CDR3: CASSVTGTGKLSYEQYF; DNA: TGCGCCAGCAGCGTAACCGGGACAGGGAAGCTCAGCTACGAGCAGTACTTC
V: TRBV6-5; size: .; J: TRBJ2-2; D: .; CDR3: CASSWTAGGNTGELFF; DNA: TGTGCCAGCAGTTGGACGGCAGGAGGAAACACCGGGGAGCTGTTTTTT
V: TRBV27; size: .; J: TRBJ1-1; D: TRBD1; CDR3: CASSAGGTEAFF; DNA: TGTGCCAGCAGTGCAGGGGGCACTGAAGCTTTCTTT
V: TRBV19; size: few; J: TRBJ2-3; D: TRBD1; CDR3: CASSPHPGTGSTDTQYF; DNA: TGTGCCAGTAGTCCCCACCCCGGGACAGGGAGCACAGATACGCAGTATTTT
V: TRBV27; size: .; J: TRBJ1-5; D: .; CDR3: CASSLGRVQPQHF; DNA: TGTGCCAGCAGTTTGGGAAGGGTTCAGCCCCAGCATTTT
V: TRBV6-5; size: .; J: TRBJ2-1; D: TRBD1; CDR3: CASSLEGAFYNEQFF; DNA: TGTGCCAGCAGTCTCGAGGGGGCCTTTTACAATGAGCAGTTCTTC
V: TRBV7-9; size: .; J: TRBJ1-5; D: TRBD1; CDR3: CASSQGQGFDQPQHF; DNA: TGTGCCAGCAGCCAGGGACAGGGCTTCGATCAGCCCCAGCATTTT
V: TRBV13; size: few; J: TRBJ2-3; D: .; CDR3: CASSLEGDTQYF; DNA: TGTGCCAGCAGCTTAGAAGGAGATACGCAGTATTTT
V: TRBV7-8; size: .; J: TRBJ2-7; D: .; CDR3: CASSPSYEQYF; DNA: TGTGCCAGCAGCCCAAGCTACGAGCAGTACTTC
V: TRBV7-3; size: few; J: TRBJ2-3; D: .; CDR3: CASSLTQSGYPTDTQYF; DNA: TGTGCCAGCAGCTTAACCCAATCCGGGTACCCCACAGATACGCAGTATTTT
V: TRBV12-5; size: .; J: TRBJ2-6; D: .; CDR3: CASGLVIKGLSGANVLTF; DNA: TGTGCTAGTGGTTTGGTTATTAAAGGTCTCTCTGGGGCCAACGTCCTGACTTTC
V: TRBV29-1; size: .; J: TRBJ2-5; D: TRBD2; CDR3: CSVEDMSGTSGGPVWETQYF; DNA: TGCAGCGTTGAAGATATGTCTGGGACTAGCGGGGGGCCCGTATGGGAGACCCAGTACTTC
V: TRBV7-9; size: .; J: TRBJ1-3; D: .; CDR3: CASSLPRPSFSGNTIYF; DNA: TGTGCCAGCAGTTTACCTCGACCTTCCTTCTCTGGAAACACCATATATTTT
V: TRBV5-6; size: .; J: TRBJ2-1; D: .; CDR3: CASSLVRYNEQFF; DNA: TGTGCCAGCAGCTTGGTCAGGTACAATGAGCAGTTCTTC
V: TRBV2; size: .; J: TRBJ2-2; D: TRBD1; CDR3: CASTGTVNTGELFF; DNA: TGTGCCAGCACTGGGACAGTTAACACCGGGGAGCTGTTTTTT
V: TRBV19; size: .; J: TRBJ2-7; D: .; CDR3: CASGPGAGSSYEQYF; DNA: TGTGCCAGTGGACCTGGCGCAGGTTCGTCCTACGAGCAGTACTTC
V: TRBV19; size: few; J: TRBJ2-5; D: .; CDR3: CASASLIWEETQYF; DNA: TGTGCCAGCGCAAGTTTGATTTGGGAGGAGACCCAGTACTTC
V: TRBV27; size: .; J: TRBJ1-2; D: TRBD1; CDR3: CASSLRTGSGYTF; DNA: TGTGCCAGCAGTTTAAGGACAGGGTCTGGCTACACCTTC
V: TRBV30; size: .; J: TRBJ2-3; D: .; CDR3: CAWSTAAGIDTQYF; DNA: TGTGCCTGGAGCACGGCGGCAGGAATAGATACGCAGTATTTT
V: TRBV7-6; size: few; J: TRBJ2-7; D: .; CDR3: CASSLTQGLQEQYF; DNA: TGTGCCAGCAGCCTGACGCAGGGGTTGCAGGAGCAGTACTTC
V: TRBV5-4; size: .; J: TRBJ1-2; D: .; CDR3: CASSLGRRYGYTF; DNA: TGTGCCAGCAGCCTCGGACGCCGCTATGGCTACACCTTC
V: TRBV7-3; size: medium-sized; J: TRBJ1-1; D: .; CDR3: CASSPGLLGTEAFF; DNA: TGTGCCAGCAGCCCGGGACTTTTGGGCACTGAAGCTTTCTTT
V: TRBV5-1; size: .; J: TRBJ2-7; D: .; CDR3: CASSLADGASYEQYF; DNA: TGCGCCAGCAGCTTGGCGGACGGAGCAAGTTACGAGCAGTACTTC
V: TRBV27; size: .; J: TRBJ1-5; D: TRBD1; CDR3: CASSLGQGINQPQHF; DNA: TGTGCCAGCAGTTTGGGACAGGGGATCAATCAGCCCCAGCATTTT
V: TRBV7-8; size: .; J: TRBJ2-7; D: .; CDR3: CASSLNRQPSSYEQYF; DNA: TGTGCCAGCAGCTTAAATCGACAGCCCAGCTCCTACGAGCAGTACTTC